This section outlines one T cell receptor beta chain sequence together with its context. Its cognate antigen is unknown. CDR1 and CDR2 (germline): SEHNR, FQNEAQ (reference sequence). The CDR3 has 14 amino acids. TCRdb derives one entry per CDR3 protein from the 5' RACE reads, leaving out DNA. The sample includes about 150,000 distinct CDR3 sequences. This sample is part of a study of T cells expressing NK-cell markers. Study as a whole: From sorted CD3+CD56+NKG2C+, CD3+CD56+NKG2C- and CD3+CD56-NKG2C+ T cells came the TCR beta repertoires. Broader study findings: HCMV specificity of the expanded NKG2C+ T cell clones stayed unclear.

This chain uses TRBV7-9 with TRBJ1-2; TCRdb outputs TRBD1, but without DNA this stays unchecked. Sample: blood T cells: a sorted CD56 or NKG2C T cell subset, CD4+ or CD8+ T cells, or bulk PBMC T cells (not recorded which). The sequence was collected from a woman aged 45-60 years in good health. CDR3 loop: CASSLRPGQYGYTF. The variable domain in full, with the rest retrieved from reference TRBV7-9 and TRBJ1-2, is DTGVSQNPRHKITKRGQNVTFRCDPISEHNRLYWYRQTLGQGPEFLTYFQNEAQLEKSRLLSDRFSAERPKGSFSTLEIQRTEQGDSAMYLCASSLRPGQYGYTFGSGTRLTVV.